This entry concerns a single T cell receptor (beta chain). TCRdb keeps only in-frame clones here, not all; method: immunoSEQ multiplex PCR. The sample has under 300,000 clones; around 90% are singletons. The germline V gene has CDR1 LNHDA and CDR2 SQIVND (reference sequence). V gave up 1 base and J gave up 5 bases; unmatched junction bases: 1. This CDR3 contains 14 residues. This sample stems from a study of blood T cell repertoires in COVID-19. Study background: The origin of the acute and convalescent COVID-19 samples was the United States, Italy and Spain.

In assigning cohorts, the study relied on participant-reported clinical history. The chain employs TRBV19 and TRBJ2-2; TRBD1 agrees at 7 bases. The receptor comes from a woman aged 25-40 years with acute COVID-19. The sequencing input was PBMCs or T cells enriched from blood (not recorded which). The CDR3 reads CASSIVQGTGELFF. The CDR3 nucleotides read TGTGCCAGTAGTATAGTACAGGGGACCGGGGAGCTGTTTTTT.